This TCR beta chain was recorded in a study of blood T cell repertoires in COVID-19 (dated by TCRdb to 2020 to 2022). Turning to the overall study: Samples covering the acute and convalescent phases of COVID-19 were provided by collaborators in the United States, Italy and Spain. The material from the prospective study consisted of cDNA or gDNA derived from T cells, B-cell-depleted T cells, or PBMCs. Subjects who had been exposed to COVID-19, were actively infected with it, or had recovered from it provided the deeply sampled blood TCRbeta repertoires that made up the dataset. A freely available public database, intended as a resource for researchers studying the immune response to SARS-CoV-2, is where the repertoires were released. The samples were drawn from the first 160 participants of the ongoing ImmuneRACE study and from some 1,300 subjects provided by 6 global collaborators. The sample metadata nearly always contained a de-identified subject ID, COVID-19 status, age in years and sex. Where available, HLA class I and class II types were obtained from metadata supplied by the sample provider rather than from assay-based typing.

As for this clone: There is no known antigen for this receptor. Per-base qualities were not stored, and no clone one base away is much larger.

Results the study describes overall, beyond this receptor: The amount of clinical and demographic metadata varied by source and participant and was provided uncurated.

TCRbeta CDR3 regions were amplified from genomic DNA by means of the immunoSEQ Assay, a bias-controlled multiplex PCR. In the authors' own workflow: The number of nucleated cells in each sample was estimated from the amplification of reference gene primers within the assay. To quantify the absolute abundance of each unique TCRbeta CDR3 rearrangement, sequence reads were collapsed and filtered. For each sample, productive Simpson clonality was calculated as the square root of Simpson's diversity index across productive rearrangements. TCRdb carries this immuneACCESS record with in-frame sequences only. Its versions omit some clonotypes, under half of them owing to an unresolved V gene in the studies checked, with the rest unexplained. The V and J calls and clone size were taken over from that table, and D and trimming were inferred from the DNA. Across this sample there are hundreds of thousands of clones, with around 86% seen only once. More than 1.4% of the sample lies in the top ten.

Collaborating institutions collected whole blood in K2EDTA tubes following their own protocols. Collaborator samples were shipped for TCRbeta analysis as frozen whole blood, isolated PBMCs, or DNA extracted from either sample type. The sequenced material came from peripheral blood. The TCR originated in a woman aged 25 to 45 with active or convalescent COVID-19.

The DNA sequence is TGTGCCAGCAGCCAAGTGGGGGGAATCCATGGAAACACCATATATTTT. This yields the protein CASSQVGGIHGNTIYF. In this chain, TRBV3-1 (or the pseudogene TRBV3-2) is recombined with TRBJ1-3; the D gene is perhaps TRBD1, from 5 matching bases. According to the germline V gene (reference sequence), CDR1 reads LGHDT and CDR2 reads YNNKEL. Including the terminal cysteine and phenylalanine, the CDR3 comprises 16 residues. Just CDR3 DNA is preserved here, 48 bases in frame from base 1. V gives up 1 base and J gives up 3 bases, and the segment between their germline ends measures 13 bases.